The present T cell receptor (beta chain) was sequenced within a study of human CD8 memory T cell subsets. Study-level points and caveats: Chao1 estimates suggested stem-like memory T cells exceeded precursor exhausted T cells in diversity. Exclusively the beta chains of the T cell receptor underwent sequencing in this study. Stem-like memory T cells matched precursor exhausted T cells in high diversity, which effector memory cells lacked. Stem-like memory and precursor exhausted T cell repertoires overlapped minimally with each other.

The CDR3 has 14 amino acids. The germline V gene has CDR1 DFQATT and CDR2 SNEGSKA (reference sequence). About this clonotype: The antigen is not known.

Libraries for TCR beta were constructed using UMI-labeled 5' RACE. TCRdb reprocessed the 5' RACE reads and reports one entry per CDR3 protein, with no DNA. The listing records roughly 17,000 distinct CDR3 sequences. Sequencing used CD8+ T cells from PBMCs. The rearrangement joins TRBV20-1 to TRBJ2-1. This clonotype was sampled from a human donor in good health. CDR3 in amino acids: CSARTVDGYNEQFF.